The T cell receptor (beta chain) described here comes from a study of shared clonotypes between healthy human individuals. Method: immunoSEQ multiplex PCR; TCRdb's copy keeps in-frame clones and lacks some. The sample lists around 2.3 million clones; almost 96% were seen once. Germline values: CDR1 MNHEY, CDR2 SVGAGI. The CDR3 is 14 amino acids. Trimming took 6 bases from V and 4 from J, leaving 16 bases between them. Sequenced input: naive CD4+ T cells sorted from blood. Sample subset: CD45RA+ positively selected. The source is a man between 18 and 29 years old in good health. The chain recombines TRBV6-5 with TRBJ2-7; a possible D gene is TRBD2 (5 bases). The CDR3 DNA reads as TGTGCCAGCAGGGCCTCGGGGATAGGATACGAGCAGTACTTC. Its translation is CASRASGIGYEQYF.